The rows below give T cell receptor beta chains drawn from one sample of a study of T cells expressing NK-cell markers. TCRdb reprocessed the 5' RACE reads and reports one entry per CDR3 protein, with no DNA. This table holds under 500,000 distinct CDR3 sequences. The sample consisted of blood T cells: a sorted CD56 or NKG2C T cell subset, CD4+ or CD8+ T cells, or bulk PBMC T cells (not recorded which). The receptors were sampled from a woman aged 18-69 years in good health. Each CDR3 is given with its conserved first and last residue.

CDR3: CASSEAMAIGEKLFF; J: TRBJ1-4; V: TRBV2
CDR3: CASRPWTANTEAFF; J: TRBJ1-1; V: TRBV28
CDR3: CASSTGLGGYNEQFF; J: TRBJ2-1; V: TRBV18
CDR3: CASSQDSTSGGDTQYF; J: TRBJ2-3; V: TRBV4-3
CDR3: CASSSHRGGGEQFF; J: TRBJ2-1; V: TRBV7-9
CDR3: CASSLRGQGGDTQYF; J: TRBJ2-3; V: TRBV7-7
CDR3: CASSISQNSNQPQHF; J: TRBJ1-5; V: TRBV19
CDR3: CSARGGGLHNEQFF; J: TRBJ2-1; V: TRBV20-1
CDR3: CSVVEGRNTDTQYF; J: TRBJ2-3; V: TRBV29-1
CDR3: CASSHPSGSLKETQYF; J: TRBJ2-5; V: TRBV7-2
CDR3: CASSEYGRVSSYEQYF; J: TRBJ2-7; V: TRBV25-1
CDR3: CASSQVGQGITDYTF; J: TRBJ1-2; V: TRBV4-1
CDR3: CASSQEAGPSSYNEQFF; J: TRBJ2-1; V: TRBV4-3
CDR3: CSAHPAGGYRNEQFF; J: TRBJ2-1; V: TRBV20-1
CDR3: CSARPSGTTDTQYF; J: TRBJ2-3; V: TRBV20-1
CDR3: CATTAPYQGPSYEQYF; J: TRBJ2-7; V: TRBV21-1
CDR3: CASSMTGANERFF; J: TRBJ2-1; V: TRBV12-3/TRBV12-4
CDR3: CSANQGASSYNEQFF; J: TRBJ2-1; V: TRBV20-1
CDR3: CASRYNRGPGYTF; J: TRBJ1-2; V: TRBV3-1
CDR3: CSARMVGSAQYEQYF; J: TRBJ2-7; V: TRBV20-1
CDR3: CASSLEGGGDEQFF; J: TRBJ2-1; V: TRBV7-3
CDR3: CASSLAKRDTQYF; J: TRBJ2-3; V: TRBV28
CDR3: CASSQSAGTNYGYTF; J: TRBJ1-2; V: TRBV4-3
CDR3: CSVFSEGYEQYF; J: TRBJ2-7; V: TRBV29-1
CDR3: CSASLVAPSGTKNIQYF; J: TRBJ2-4; V: TRBV20-1
CDR3: CASSPRAGGNTEAFF; J: TRBJ1-1; V: TRBV5-1
CDR3: CASTRDGYEQYF; J: TRBJ2-7; V: TRBV14
CDR3: CAWSVRDTQYF; J: TRBJ2-3; V: TRBV30
CDR3: CSATDRGYAEAFF; J: TRBJ1-1; V: TRBV20-1
CDR3: CASSNPGGNTGELFF; J: TRBJ2-2; V: TRBV7-8
CDR3: CASSLTGTVHEQYF; J: TRBJ2-7; V: TRBV6-1
CDR3: CASSNGLAATDTQYF; J: TRBJ2-3; V: TRBV6-2/TRBV6-3
CDR3: CASSQSFSNSPLHF; J: TRBJ1-6; V: TRBV16
CDR3: CASSLAHNRNTEAFF; J: TRBJ1-1; V: TRBV5-1
CDR3: CASRASGGSYNEQFF; J: TRBJ2-1; V: TRBV7-9
CDR3: CASSPLAAPYNEQFF; J: TRBJ2-1; V: TRBV4-3
CDR3: CSVDFLQGAREETQYF; J: TRBJ2-5; V: TRBV29-1
CDR3: CATTSLHTDTQYF; J: TRBJ2-3; V: TRBV24-1
CDR3: CASSYSRGGPTDTQYF; J: TRBJ2-3; V: TRBV6-5
CDR3: CASSLGAGGKNIQYF; J: TRBJ2-4; V: TRBV12-3/TRBV12-4
CDR3: CASAGLARYNEQFF; J: TRBJ2-1; V: TRBV12-3/TRBV12-4
CDR3: CSARTPGNTIYF; J: TRBJ1-3; V: TRBV20-1
CDR3: CASRPGDLGGYTF; J: TRBJ1-2; V: TRBV12-3/TRBV12-4
CDR3: CASSPRMNTEAFF; J: TRBJ1-1; V: TRBV9